The 19 T cell receptor beta chains below all came from one sample that was sequenced in a study of T cells in Graves' hyperthyroidism and ophthalmopathy (dated by TCRdb to between 2017 and 2020). Library method: multiplex PCR. The reads were generated on an Illumina HiSeq 2000. The TCR beta CDR3 regions were amplified from the RNA transcripts. The first round of RT-PCR for the TCR CDR3 was performed with the HTBI primer set and the Qiagen OneStep RT-PCR kit. TCRdb reworked the public reads: Q25 trimming with fastp, MiXCR clone assembly, productive beta chains retained. CDR3 protein sequences are deduplicated, and each keeps its most common genes and DNA. The sample table shows fewer than 350,000 distinct CDR3 sequences, and roughly 18% are seen once. The ten most abundant clones make up approximately 54% of the sample. Source material: blood. The receptors originated from a woman aged 45 to 65 with Graves' hyperthyroidism.

This clonotype was recorded at least ten times. The chain joins TRBV20-1 to TRBJ2-3; either TRBD1 or TRBD2 may supply D (5 bases each). This CDR3 is built from 15 residues. Trimming shortened V by 5 bases and J by 3 bases, and 18 bases separated the two germline ends. From germline, CDR1 is DFQATT and CDR2 SNEGSKA (reference sequence). For the CDR3, the DNA is TGCAGTGCTTGGGGGACCTCCCGGGGTACAGATACGCAGTATTTT. Its translation: CSAWGTSRGTDTQYF.

This clonotype has at least ten counts. V and J are TRBV5-5 and TRBJ2-2; TRBD2 agrees at 12 bases. The CDR3 length is 18 residues. Germline assignment: CDR1 SGHKS and CDR2 YYEKEE (reference sequence). J gave up 0 bases and V 5 bases, and 8 bases lay outside the gene matches. CDR3 sequence (DNA): TGTGCCAGCAGTTTAGGGCTAGCGGGAGGGCCGAACACCGGGGAGCTGTTTTTT. It specifies CASSLGLAGGPNTGELFF.

This clonotype was counted a few times. The chain joins TRBV3-1 to TRBJ2-1; D ambiguous. Germline V gene lookup returns CDR1 LGHDT and CDR2 YNNKEL (reference sequence). Trimming took off 4 bases at V and 4 bases at J, with 8 bases between the two ends. This CDR3 has 13 amino acids. This CDR3 is CASSPGEYNEQFF. The CDR3 DNA sequence: TGTGCCAGCAGCCCGGGCGAGTACAATGAGCAGTTCTTC.

This clonotype was recorded only once. At one of its ends the junction is not consistent with the germline gene, which may arise from a read error. This rearrangement joins TRBV11-2 to TRBJ2-1; the match to TRBD2 covers 11 bases. The CDR3 loop spans 15 amino acids. The germline V gene encodes CDR1 SGHAT and CDR2 FQNNGV. This CDR3 is CASSTSGSSYNEQLF. CDR3 sequence (DNA): TGTGCCAGCAGTACTAGCGGGAGTTCCTACAATGAGCAGCTCTTC.

This clonotype was found once. The chain combines TRBV20-1 with TRBJ1-2, with TRBD1 as a possible D gene (6 bases). Germline V CDR1 and CDR2: DFQATT, SNEGSKA (reference sequence). The CDR3 spans 13 residues. CDR3 sequence: CSTIMDRNYGYTF. The CDR3 nucleotides read TGCAGCACTATCATGGACAGAAACTATGGCTACACCTTC.

This chain links TRBV27 with TRBJ1-1, with D perhaps TRBD1 (5 bases). The germline V gene encodes CDR1 MNHEY and CDR2 SMNVEV (reference sequence). This CDR3 spans 15 amino acids. With 5 bases removed from V and 3 bases from J, the gap between germline ends came to 16 bases. The CDR3, as DNA: TGTGCCAGCAGTGGTGGGGCGTTTGAGGACACTGAAGCTTTCTTT. Protein sequence: CASSGGAFEDTEAFF.

This clonotype appeared many times. The chain links TRBV2 to TRBJ2-7, with D perhaps TRBD1 (6 bases). The CDR3 runs 12 residues. Trimming shortened V by 8 bases and J by 6 bases, and 14 bases separated the two germline ends. Germline lookup yields CDR1 SNHLY and CDR2 FYNNEI. Here the CDR3 reads CASGTGPVEQYF. The CDR3, as DNA: TGTGCCAGCGGAACAGGGCCTGTCGAGCAGTACTTC.

The V and J genes are TRBV20-1 and TRBJ2-1; 9 nucleotides align to TRBD1. Trimming at V came to 3 bases and at J to 4 bases, leaving 10 bases not matched to a gene. The CDR3 loop spans 16 amino acids. Looked up from germline, CDR1 is DFQATT and CDR2 is SNEGSKA (reference sequence). The CDR3 nucleotides are TGCAGTGCTAGTGGTATCGGGACAGGGAGTTACAATGAGCAGTTCTTC. Translation gives CSASGIGTGSYNEQFF.

This clonotype showed up many times. This chain joins TRBV11-2 and TRBJ2-5; TRBD1 matches at 9 bases. After removal of 0 bases from V and 1 base from J, the junction contained 9 bases not matched to a gene. This CDR3 comprises 18 residues. The germline gives CDR1 SGHAT, CDR2 FQNNGV. The CDR3 sequence is CASSLDSLGTGIQETQYF. The CDR3 DNA reads TGTGCCAGCAGCTTAGACTCCTTAGGGACAGGGATCCAAGAGACCCAGTACTTC.

The J gene is TRBJ2-7, the V gene TRBV27; unclear D gene. Trimming removed 6 bases from V and 1 base from J, with 4 bases in between. CDR3 size: 11 residues. The germline CDR1 and CDR2 sequences are MNHEY and SMNVEV (reference sequence). The CDR3 DNA follows: TGTGCCAGCAGGAATTCCTACGAGCAGTACTTC. Its translation is CASRNSYEQYF.

Many counts were recorded for this clonotype. The CDR3 protein is CASSEDVLNQPQHF. The CDR3 nucleotides read TGTGCCAGCAGTGAAGACGTACTTAATCAGCCCCAGCATTTT. The V and J genes are TRBV2 and TRBJ1-5; the D is unclear. Germline loops: CDR1 SNHLY, CDR2 FYNNEI. V gave up 1 base and J gave up 4 bases, with 8 bases separating them. This CDR3 spans 14 amino acids. The full variable domain, in which reference TRBV2 and TRBJ1-5 provide the parts outside the CDR3, is EPEVTQTPSHQVTQMGQEVILRCVPISNHLYFYWYRQILGQKVEFLVSFYNNEISEKSEIFDDQFSVERPDGSNFTLKIRSTKLEDSAMYFCASSEDVLNQPQHFGDGTRLSIL.

This clonotype was found a few times. A read error is possible here, since a much larger clone lies one base away. The J gene is TRBJ2-1, the V gene TRBV11-2, with 14 bases fitting TRBD2. This CDR3 is built from 15 residues. CDR1 and CDR2 from the germline V gene are SGHAT and FQNNGV. CDR3 amino acids: CASSLTSGGANEQLF. DNA of the CDR3: TGTGCCAGCAGCCTGACTAGCGGGGGGGCCAATGAGCAGCTCTTC.

The genes are TRBV19 and TRBJ1-4; 9 nucleotides align to TRBD1. This CDR3 is 14 amino acids long. The V and J ends lost 5 bases and 7 bases, in that order; junction bases with no gene match: 5. CDR1 and CDR2 (germline): LNHDA, SQIVND (reference sequence). For the CDR3, the DNA is TGTGCCAGTAGTTCCCTGGACAGGGGTGAAAAACTGTTTTTT. Encoded protein: CASSSLDRGEKLFF.

This clonotype was recorded at least ten times. This chain uses TRBV7-8 with TRBJ2-5, with D possibly being TRBD2 (6 bases). The ends were cut back, 4 bases at V and 4 bases at J, with 19 bases in the middle. Germline V gene sequence: CDR1 SGHVS, CDR2 FQNEAQ. This CDR3 spans 16 amino acids. The CDR3 reads CASSSLPPGEAETQYF. DNA for the CDR3: TGTGCCAGCAGCTCCTTGCCACCCGGGGAGGCAGAGACCCAGTACTTC.

This clonotype was counted between two and nine times. This chain's CDR3 is CASTPGPPSRTGELFF. The DNA of the CDR3 is TGTGCCAGCACCCCCGGGCCACCGAGTCGCACCGGGGAGCTGTTTTTT. The gene calls are TRBV12-3 or TRBV12-4 and TRBJ2-2; D gene uncertain. This CDR3 comprises 16 residues. Trimming shortened V by 7 bases and J by 4 bases, and 19 bases separated the two germline ends.

This clonotype has a handful of counts. The chain uses TRBV11-2 and TRBJ2-1; 8 bases agree with TRBD2. Germline values: CDR1 SGHAT, CDR2 FQNNGV. The ends lost 4 bases at V and 3 bases at J; junction bases unmatched: 11. The CDR3 sequence is 17 residues long. CDR3 in amino acids: CASSSGERGGRYNEQFF. CDR3 coding DNA: TGTGCCAGCAGCTCCGGCGAACGGGGGGGGCGCTACAATGAGCAGTTCTTC.

A few counts support this clonotype. The chain joins TRBV2 to TRBJ2-2, with 7 bases that match TRBD2. In germline, CDR1 is SNHLY, CDR2 FYNNEI. This CDR3 is built from 15 residues. The ends lost 4 bases at V and 2 bases at J; junction bases unmatched: 4. As DNA, the CDR3 is TGTGCCAGCAGTGGGTCTAGCGGTAACACCGGGGAGCTGTTTTTT. Amino acid sequence: CASSGSSGNTGELFF.

This clonotype was seen just once. A much larger clone differs from this one at a single base, so this may be a read error. The J gene is TRBJ2-1, the V gene TRBV12-3 or TRBV12-4; 9 bases are shared with TRBD2. The length of the CDR3 is 15 residues. The CDR3 sequence: CVSSLNSGGYNEQFF. CDR3 nucleotides: TGTGTCAGCAGTTTAAACAGCGGGGGGTACAATGAGCAGTTCTTC.

In this sample, this clonotype turned up a few times. This chain joins TRBV20-1 and TRBJ1-5, with 7 bases fitting TRBD1. The CDR3 contains 14 residues. Germline assignment: CDR1 DFQATT and CDR2 SNEGSKA (reference sequence). Trimming cost V 6 bases and J 4 bases; bases outside gene matches: 9. DNA for the CDR3: TGCAGTGCCACGTCCGGGACAGCTAATCAGCCCCAGCATTTT. Residues: CSATSGTANQPQHF.